This T cell receptor (beta chain) comes out of a study of blood T cells in healthy people across ages. With regard to this clonotype: The antigen remains undetermined.

Study conclusions and caveats: Underestimates were what the diversity estimates from one million T cells were considered to be.

From germline, CDR1 is SGHKS and CDR2 YYEKEE (reference sequence). Trimming stripped 0 bases from V and 5 bases from J, with 5 bases between. The CDR3 consists of 12 residues. Alongside a J-beta primer mix, a sample-barcoded 5' primer served in a second PCR lasting roughly 7 to 12 cycles. Each cDNA molecule received a tag from a template-switch adaptor that had 12 random nucleotides. Each CDR3 protein is one row after TCRdb ran MiXCR on the 5' RACE reads. The sample contains hundreds of thousands of distinct CDR3 sequences, about 26% of which appear only once. The same sample was also used in a study of T cells of mothers and their children. In that study: Sample barcodes and 2-4 random nucleotides came from the second PCR's M1S primer. About 3 million TCR beta reads per child versus over 9.5 million per mother.

Sequencing was performed on blood. This chain uses TRBV5-5 with TRBJ1-1; no clear D. This clonotype originated in a boy under 10 years old in good health. The CDR3 nucleotides are TGTGCCAGCAGCTTGGGGAAAACTGAAGCTTTCTTT. Protein: CASSLGKTEAFF. The variable domain in full, with the rest retrieved from reference TRBV5-5 and TRBJ1-1, is DAGVTQSPTHLIKTRGQQVTLRCSPISGHKSVSWYQQVLGQGPQFIFQYYEKEERGRGNFPDRFSARQFPNYSSELNVNALLLGDSALYLCASSLGKTEAFFGQGTRLTVV.